The T cell receptor (beta chain) described here comes from a study of T cells after yellow fever vaccination. Each CDR3 protein is one row after TCRdb ran MiXCR on the 5' RACE reads. Here the sample spans more than 250,000 distinct CDR3 sequences, around 6.8% being singletons. This TCR was sampled from a man aged 18 to 30 who received the YFV17D yellow fever vaccine. The sample consisted of PBMCs, taken approximately 47 days after the first yellow fever vaccination.

This chain's CDR3 is CASSSASPNTGELFF. CDR3 DNA sequence: TGTGCCAGCAGTTCGGCTAGCCCCAACACCGGGGAGCTGTTTTTT. This chain uses TRBV6-2 or TRBV6-3 with TRBJ2-2; a possible D gene is TRBD2 (5 bases). V dropped 4 bases and J dropped 2 bases, with 11 bases sitting between them. The CDR3 covers 15 residues. CDR1 and CDR2 from the germline V gene are MNHEY and SVGEGT.